This record covers a single TCR beta chain. Its antigen remains unidentified. This record belongs to a study of cytomegalovirus exposure and HLA in healthy donors. Study-wide results and limits: Presence/absence analysis assumed near-uniform sequencing depth across donors. Researchers had no immune exposure information except CMV serostatus available. An observed cluster of highly shared sequence variants was recorded as a likely sequencing artifact. A few CMV-associated chains were confirmed in vitro to be specific for CMV antigens.

Germline CDR1 and CDR2: MNHEY and SVGAGI. Trimming took 6 bases from V and 1 from J, leaving 14 bases between them. The CDR3 has 15 residues. The PCR had 60 Vbeta and 13 Jbeta primers. Repertoires were generated with immunoSEQ multiplex PCR, while TCRdb's copy carries only in-frame clones and drops some. The sample has some 190,000 clones; around three quarters are singletons. Sequencing was performed on PBMCs. This TCR was recovered from a woman in her twenties or thirties in good health and CMV-seronegative. The chain uses TRBV6-5 and TRBJ2-3, with D possibly being TRBD2 (7 bases). The CDR3 region is CASSLDGGRTDTQYF. DNA of the CDR3: TGTGCCAGCAGCCTGGACGGGGGGCGCACAGATACGCAGTATTTT.